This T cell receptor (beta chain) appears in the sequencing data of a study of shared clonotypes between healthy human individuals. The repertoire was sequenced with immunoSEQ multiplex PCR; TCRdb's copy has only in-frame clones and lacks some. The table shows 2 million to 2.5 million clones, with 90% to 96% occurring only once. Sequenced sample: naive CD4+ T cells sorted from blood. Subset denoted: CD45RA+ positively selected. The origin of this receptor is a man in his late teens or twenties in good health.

The CDR3 nucleotides are TGTGCCTGGAGCAACGTGGGGAAGGAGCCCCAGCATTTT. Its translation: CAWSNVGKEPQHF. The J gene is TRBJ1-5, the V gene TRBV30, with unresolved D. The germline V and J ends were trimmed by 3 bases and 8 bases, with 14 bases remaining between them. The germline gives CDR1 GTSNPN, CDR2 SVGIG (reference sequence). This CDR3 has 13 amino acids.